A selection of T cell receptor beta chains follows, all from one sample in a study of cytomegalovirus exposure and HLA in healthy donors. Libraries were prepared by immunoSEQ multiplex PCR; TCRdb keeps only in-frame clonotypes and omits some of them. The table records some 350,000 clones, about 85% of them present only once. Material: PBMCs. These receptors were taken from a woman in her thirties in good health and CMV-seropositive. The CDR3 runs from the conserved cysteine through the conserved F or W. Each record gives: D gene, clone size, V gene, J gene, CDR3 protein, CDR3 DNA. A D gene is named only where the DNA matches it firmly. Not all rows give a size; the values are once, few, many and, for expanded clones, a class.

>NA|NA|TRBV28|TRBJ2-1
CASSYPGALGEQFF
TGTGCCAGCAGTTATCCGGGGGCACTGGGTGAGCAGTTCTTC
>NA|NA|TRBV27|TRBJ2-1
CASKERGLLADEQFF
TGTGCCAGCAAGGAAAGGGGGCTACTAGCGGATGAGCAGTTCTTC
>TRBD1|NA|TRBV29-1|TRBJ1-2
CSVGREGVGRGLNYGYTF
TGCAGCGTTGGGAGAGAGGGTGTTGGCAGGGGGCTTAACTATGGCTACACCTTC
>TRBD1|NA|TRBV15|TRBJ1-2
CATSMDRGLGGGYTF
TGTGCCACCAGCATGGACAGGGGGCTGGGGGGAGGCTACACCTTC
>TRBD2|NA|TRBV11-1|TRBJ2-7
CASSLRGGDYEQYF
TGTGCCAGCAGCTTAAGGGGAGGGGATTACGAGCAGTACTTC
>NA|NA|TRBV6-5|TRBJ2-1
CASSAGPRYNEQFF
TGTGCCAGCAGCGCGGGACCACGATACAATGAGCAGTTCTTC
>NA|NA|TRBV5-4|TRBJ1-1
CASSLKGPPNTEAFF
TGTGCCAGCAGCTTGAAGGGGCCCCCGAACACTGAAGCTTTCTTT
>NA|once|TRBV30|TRBJ1-1
CAWSYRGLGTEAFF
TGTGCCTGGAGTTATCGGGGGTTGGGCACTGAAGCTTTCTTT
>NA|NA|TRBV2|TRBJ2-7
CASSEQGPRAYEQYF
TGTGCCAGCAGTGAACAAGGACCTCGGGCCTACGAGCAGTACTTC
>NA|NA|TRBV18|TRBJ1-4
CASSPGGGEKLFF
TGTGCCAGCTCACCGGGAGGCGGTGAAAAACTGTTTTTT